Below, 20 T cell receptor beta chains from the same sample are listed, as sequenced in a study of long-term antiretroviral therapy in people with HIV. A v3.0 immunoSEQ assay was performed at survey level. TCRdb's copy holds only in-frame clones and misses some; the assay was immunoSEQ multiplex PCR. The sample contains roughly 16,000 clones, roughly four fifths of which appear only once. Sequenced material: unsorted PBMCs, taken 0.3 years after starting antiretroviral therapy. Source of these receptors: a man aged 18 to 35 with HIV.

The chain is built from TRBV10-2 and TRBJ1-5, with D tentatively TRBD1 (5 bases). The CDR3 spans 15 residues. The germline gives CDR1 WSHSY, CDR2 SAAADI. The germline V and J ends were trimmed by 5 bases and 7 bases, with 18 bases remaining between them. CDR3 protein: CASSPIPGNGQPQHF. As DNA, the CDR3 is TGCGCCAGCAGTCCCATCCCAGGGAACGGACAGCCCCAGCATTTT.

The chain has TRBV13 and TRBJ1-1; D perhaps matches TRBD1 (5 bases). CDR3 length: 13 residues. Germline assignment: CDR1 PRHDT and CDR2 FYEKMQ (reference sequence). V lost 5 bases and J lost 2, with 9 bases in between. The CDR3: CASSIDRNTEAFF. CDR3 bases: TGTGCCAGCAGCATTGACAGAAACACTGAAGCTTTCTTT. Combining the CDR3 with reference TRBV13 and TRBJ1-1 gives the whole variable domain AAGVIQSPRHLIKEKRETATLKCYPIPRHDTVYWYQQGPGQDPQFLISFYEKMQSDKGSIPDRFSAQQFSDYHSELNMSSLELGDSALYFCASSIDRNTEAFFGQGTRLTVV.

This clone was recorded a few times. The V and J genes are TRBV7-2 and TRBJ1-2; D remains ambiguous. Trimming pared 11 bases from V and 5 bases from J, leaving 12 bases between. Germline CDR1 is SGHTA and CDR2 is FQGNSA. This CDR3 has 11 residues. DNA for the CDR3: TGTGCCCGCTACGGACTGTATGGCTACACCTTC. This encodes CARYGLYGYTF.

The chain joins TRBV13 to TRBJ2-5; 7 bases fit TRBD2. V was pared by 2 bases and J by 1 base, with 10 bases of the junction left unmatched. This CDR3 region has 17 residues. Germline CDR1 and CDR2: PRHDT and FYEKMQ (reference sequence). This CDR3 reads CASSLLAAPDLQETQYF. Here the CDR3 DNA reads TGTGCCAGCAGCTTACTAGCGGCGCCGGACCTCCAAGAGACCCAGTACTTC. Using reference TRBV13 and TRBJ2-5 for the parts outside the CDR3, the full variable domain is AAGVIQSPRHLIKEKRETATLKCYPIPRHDTVYWYQQGPGQDPQFLISFYEKMQSDKGSIPDRFSAQQFSDYHSELNMSSLELGDSALYFCASSLLAAPDLQETQYFGPGTRLLVL.

This chain links TRBV6-1 with TRBJ2-3; possibly TRBD2 for D (5 bases). Deletions cut 2 bases from V and 0 bases from J, with 9 bases between. CDR1 and CDR2 (germline): MNHNS, SASEGT. This CDR3 contains 15 residues. The CDR3 DNA sequence: TGTGCCAGCAGTGAATGGGAGACGAGCACAGATACGCAGTATTTT. Translated: CASSEWETSTDTQYF.

This clone is a singleton in its sample. The rearrangement joins TRBV28 to TRBJ1-4; no reliable D call. Trimming stripped 7 bases from V and 8 bases from J, with 14 bases between. This CDR3 comprises 13 residues. Germline values: CDR1 MDHEN, CDR2 SYDVKM. As DNA, the CDR3 is TGTGCCAGCATCGATTGGAGAAGAGAAAAACTGTTTTTT. Translation gives CASIDWRREKLFF.

This sequence joins TRBV6-1 and TRBJ1-5, with D hard to call. CDR1 is MNHNS and CDR2 is SASEGT in the germline V gene. CDR3 size: 13 residues. The V gene lost 10 bases and the J gene lost 3 bases, with 13 bases spanning the gap. CDR3 DNA sequence: TGTGCCACCCAGCGGGTCTACAATCAGCCCCAGCATTTT. Protein sequence: CATQRVYNQPQHF.

This sequence joins TRBV5-1 and TRBJ2-7, with no clear D. The CDR3 totals 14 residues. CDR1 and CDR2 (germline): SGHRS, YFSETQ. Trimming shortened V by 0 bases and J by 4 bases, and 11 bases separated the two germline ends. This CDR3 reads CASSLGWQSYEQYF. DNA of the CDR3: TGCGCCAGCAGCTTGGGTTGGCAATCTTACGAGCAGTACTTC.

The chain combines TRBV2 with TRBJ1-1; D may be TRBD1 (5 bases). This CDR3 is built from 17 residues. Trimming took 6 bases from V and 0 from J, leaving 20 bases between them. The V gene's germline CDR1 is SNHLY and CDR2 FYNNEI. The CDR3 sequence is CASRGKRGETMNTEAFF. DNA of the CDR3: TGTGCCAGCAGGGGAAAAAGGGGCGAAACTATGAACACTGAAGCTTTCTTT.

This sequence joins TRBV30 and TRBJ2-7, with D perhaps matching TRBD1 or TRBD2 (6 bases each). There are 14 residues in the CDR3. Germline CDR1 GTSNPN, CDR2 SVGIG (reference sequence). V shed 1 base and J shed 3 bases, with 13 bases lying between them. The CDR3, as DNA: TGTGCCTGGAGTGGAATGGGGGGCGTCTACGAGCAGTACTTC. It encodes CAWSGMGGVYEQYF.

This chain links TRBV29-1 with TRBJ1-2; D gene unclear. In germline, CDR1 is SQVTM, CDR2 ANQGSEA. Trimming left V 5 bases short and J 2 bases short, with 12 bases between. The CDR3 runs to 13 residues. CDR3 DNA: TGCAGCGTTATATCGCAGGCAAACTATGGCTACACCTTC. Its translation: CSVISQANYGYTF.

The chain is built from TRBV28 and TRBJ2-2; TRBD2 might be the D (5 bases). Looked up from germline, CDR1 is MDHEN and CDR2 is SYDVKM. Trimming shortened V by 3 bases and J by 0 bases, and 14 bases separated the two germline ends. The CDR3 contains 17 residues. The CDR3 here is CASSFGVRVSNTGELFF. CDR3 bases: TGTGCCAGCAGTTTCGGGGTCAGAGTTTCGAACACCGGGGAGCTGTTTTTT.

V usage is TRBV5-6 and J usage is TRBJ1-1, with TRBD1 matching over 8 bases. V lost 4 bases to trimming and J lost 1 base; unmatched junction nucleotides: 6. Per the germline V gene, CDR1 is SGHDT and CDR2 is YYEEEE. The CDR3 loop spans 15 amino acids. CDR3 bases: TGTGCCAGCAGCGCCCAGACAGGGGCGAACACTGAAGCTTTCTTT. Its protein is CASSAQTGANTEAFF.

CDR3 bases: TGTGCCAGTAGTGTCACAGGGGCGTCGCGCTCCTACGAGCAGTACTTC. This translates into CASSVTGASRSYEQYF. The chain couples TRBV19 to TRBJ2-7; 7 bases map to TRBD1. Germline V lookup: CDR1 LNHDA, CDR2 SQIVND (reference sequence). The CDR3 length is 16 residues. Unmatched junction bases numbered 10, after V lost 5 bases and J lost 0 bases.

The chain is built from TRBV6-1 and TRBJ1-4; a weak D match, TRBD1 (5 bases). This CDR3 has 17 residues. The germline V gene has CDR1 MNHNS and CDR2 SASEGT. The V and J ends lost 0 bases and 8 bases respectively, with 19 bases between them. CDR3 bases: TGTGCCAGCAGTGAAGCGCTTTTCTCGGGGGTTGGGGAAAAACTGTTTTTT. Amino acids: CASSEALFSGVGEKLFF.

The V call is TRBV21-1, the J call TRBJ2-7. TRBV21-1 is a listed pseudogene. The length of the CDR3 is 12 residues. The CDR3 region is CARLTDRPKQYV. The DNA for the CDR3 is TGTGCCAGGCTCACCGATCGTCCCAAGCAGTACGTC.

This sequence joins TRBV6-6 and TRBJ2-7; 8 nucleotides match TRBD1. This CDR3 region has 15 residues. Germline V lookup: CDR1 MNHNY, CDR2 SVGAGI (reference sequence). V was clipped by 6 bases and J by 3 bases; unmatched bases: 10. This chain's CDR3 is CASSRIQGEGYEQYF. CDR3 DNA sequence: TGTGCCAGCAGCCGCATACAGGGGGAAGGCTACGAGCAGTACTTC.

The chain joins TRBV19 to TRBJ2-2; 12 bases agree with TRBD2. This CDR3 is built from 19 residues. CDR1 and CDR2 from the germline V gene are LNHDA and SQIVND (reference sequence). The V and J ends lost 1 base and 2 bases, in that order; junction bases with no gene match: 8. CDR3 amino acids: CASSIGTSGVFENTGELFF. As DNA, the CDR3 is TGTGCCAGTAGTATAGGGACTAGCGGGGTATTCGAAAACACCGGGGAGCTGTTTTTT. Variable domain in full (rest from reference TRBV19 and TRBJ2-2): DGGITQSPKYLFRKEGQNVTLSCEQNLNHDAMYWYRQDPGQGLRLIYYSQIVNDFQKGDIAEGYSVSREKKESFPLTVTSAQKNPTAFYLCASSIGTSGVFENTGELFFGEGSRLTVL.

CDR3 sequence (DNA): TGTGCCAGTGCAGACTCCTCTGGAAACACCATATATTTT. Translation: CASADSSGNTIYF. The V and J genes are TRBV19 and TRBJ1-3; no reliable D call. V was trimmed by 8 bases and J by 0 bases, leaving 8 bases between them. There are 13 residues in the CDR3. The V gene's germline CDR1 is LNHDA and CDR2 SQIVND (reference sequence).

The chain employs TRBV7-2 and TRBJ2-5; 8 bases fit TRBD1. Trimming removed 5 bases from V and 4 bases from J; junction bases left unmatched: 6. Per germline, CDR1 SGHTA and CDR2 FQGNSA. The CDR3 is 14 amino acids. CDR3 coding DNA: TGTGCCAGCAGCCCCGGACAGGGTGGAGAGACCCAGTACTTC. It specifies CASSPGQGGETQYF.